This TCR beta chain emerged from a study of response to subunit inactivated influenza vaccine. Germline CDR1 SGHTA, CDR2 FQGNSA. With 0 bases clipped from V and 5 bases from J, the junction kept 5 bases outside the gene matches. CDR3 length equals 15 residues. This clonotype has more than one count but fewer than ten. TCRdb analysed the RT-PCR reads with MiXCR anew, one entry per CDR3 protein. This table holds approximately 530,000 distinct CDR3 sequences, about an eighth found once. This sequence joins TRBV7-2 and TRBJ2-3, with 7 bases matching TRBD2. The receptor's source is a man aged 45-65 years who received an inactivated influenza vaccine. The sample was PBMCs from blood, taken roughly 6 weeks after vaccination. The CDR3 reads CASSLARGRGDTQYF. CDR3 sequence (DNA): TGTGCCAGCAGCTTAGCGCGAGGGAGGGGAGATACGCAGTATTTT.